This T cell receptor beta chain was retrieved from a study of blood T cell repertoires in COVID-19. Study summary: Acute-phase and convalescent COVID-19 samples originated in the United States, Italy and Spain. PBMCs, B-cell-depleted T cells, or T cells provided the cDNA or gDNA that made up the material.

CDR3 length: 11 residues. Authors' processing steps: Estimated nucleated cell counts came from reference gene primer amplification. Assay: immunoSEQ multiplex PCR; the TCRdb copy retains only in-frame clones and omits some. V and J calls and clone size are those listed in that table; D and trimming were worked out from the DNA. The data contain about 130,000 clones, 60% to 80% of them singletons. This clone was detected a few times. This TCR was recovered from a woman in her 70s with acute or convalescent COVID-19. Sequencing was carried out using peripheral blood. The rearrangement links TRBV21-1 to TRBJ1-2; TRBD1 was called by the table and not checked on the DNA. TRBV21-1 is a pseudogene segment. CDR3 in amino acids: CASSKYRGYTF. CDR3 bases: TGTGCCAGCAGCAAATACAGGGGCTACACCTTC.